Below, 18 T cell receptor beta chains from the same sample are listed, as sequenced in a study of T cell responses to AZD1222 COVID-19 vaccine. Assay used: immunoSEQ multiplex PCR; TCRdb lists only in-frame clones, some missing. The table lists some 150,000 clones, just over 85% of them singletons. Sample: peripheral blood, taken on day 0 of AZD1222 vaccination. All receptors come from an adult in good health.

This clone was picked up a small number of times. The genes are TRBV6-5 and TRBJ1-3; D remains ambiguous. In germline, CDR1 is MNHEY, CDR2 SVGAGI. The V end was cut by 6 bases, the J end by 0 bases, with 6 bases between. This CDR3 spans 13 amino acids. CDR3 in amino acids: CASRFDSGNTIYF. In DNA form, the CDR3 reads TGTGCCAGCAGGTTCGACTCTGGAAACACCATATATTTT.

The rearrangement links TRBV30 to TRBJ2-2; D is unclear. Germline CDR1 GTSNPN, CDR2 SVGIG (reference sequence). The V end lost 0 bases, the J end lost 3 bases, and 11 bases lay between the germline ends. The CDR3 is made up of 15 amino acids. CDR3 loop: CAWSVQGQDTGELFF. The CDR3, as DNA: TGTGCCTGGAGTGTACAAGGGCAGGACACCGGGGAGCTGTTTTTT.

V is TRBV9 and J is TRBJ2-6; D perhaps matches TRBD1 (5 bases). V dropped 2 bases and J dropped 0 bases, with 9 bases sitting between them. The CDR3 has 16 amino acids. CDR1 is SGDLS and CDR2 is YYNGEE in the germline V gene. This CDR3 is CASSVQGHSGANVLTF. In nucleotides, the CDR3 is TGTGCCAGCAGCGTGCAGGGCCACTCTGGGGCCAACGTCCTGACTTTC.

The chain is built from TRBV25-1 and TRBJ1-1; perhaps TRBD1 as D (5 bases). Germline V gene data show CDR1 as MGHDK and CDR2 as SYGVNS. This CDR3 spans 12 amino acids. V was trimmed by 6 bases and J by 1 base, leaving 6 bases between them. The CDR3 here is CASSGGNTEAFF. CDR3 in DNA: TGTGCCAGCAGCGGGGGGAACACTGAAGCTTTCTTT.

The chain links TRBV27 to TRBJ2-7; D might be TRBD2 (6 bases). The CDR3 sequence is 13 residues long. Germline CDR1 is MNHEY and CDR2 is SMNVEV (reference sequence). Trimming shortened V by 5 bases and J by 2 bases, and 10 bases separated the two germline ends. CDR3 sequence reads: CASSPGVTYEQYF. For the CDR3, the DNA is TGTGCCAGCAGTCCGGGAGTCACCTACGAGCAGTACTTC.

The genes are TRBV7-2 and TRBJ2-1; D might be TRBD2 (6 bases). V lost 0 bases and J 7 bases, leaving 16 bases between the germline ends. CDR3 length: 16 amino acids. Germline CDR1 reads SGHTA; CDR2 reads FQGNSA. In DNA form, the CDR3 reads TGTGCCAGCAGCTTAGCGCAAGTAGCGGTTAATAATGAGCAGTTCTTC. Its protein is CASSLAQVAVNNEQFF.

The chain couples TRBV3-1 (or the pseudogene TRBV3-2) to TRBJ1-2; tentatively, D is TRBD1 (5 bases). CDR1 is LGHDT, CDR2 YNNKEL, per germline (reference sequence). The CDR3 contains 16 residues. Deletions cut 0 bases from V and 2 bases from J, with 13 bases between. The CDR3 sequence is CASSQDLRRQNYGYTF. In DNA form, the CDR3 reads TGTGCCAGCAGCCAAGATCTGAGGAGACAGAACTATGGCTACACCTTC.

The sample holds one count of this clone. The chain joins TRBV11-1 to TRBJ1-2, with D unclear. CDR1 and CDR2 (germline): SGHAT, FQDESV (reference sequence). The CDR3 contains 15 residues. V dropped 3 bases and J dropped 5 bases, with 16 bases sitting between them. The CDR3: CASSLGQIEYYGYTF. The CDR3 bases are TGTGCCAGCAGCTTGGGTCAGATCGAGTATTATGGCTACACCTTC.

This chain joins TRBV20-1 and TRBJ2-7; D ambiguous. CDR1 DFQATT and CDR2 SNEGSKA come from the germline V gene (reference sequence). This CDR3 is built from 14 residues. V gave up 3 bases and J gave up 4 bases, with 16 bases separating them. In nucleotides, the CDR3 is TGCAGTGCTAGTTCCCTGGTCGTCGGGTACGAGCAGTACTTC. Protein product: CSASSLVVGYEQYF.

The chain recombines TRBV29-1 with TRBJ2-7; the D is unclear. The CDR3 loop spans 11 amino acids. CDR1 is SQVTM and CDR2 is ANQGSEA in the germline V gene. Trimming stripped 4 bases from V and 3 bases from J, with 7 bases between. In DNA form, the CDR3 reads TGCAGCGTTGGACTTTTCTACGAGCAGTACTTC. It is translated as CSVGLFYEQYF.

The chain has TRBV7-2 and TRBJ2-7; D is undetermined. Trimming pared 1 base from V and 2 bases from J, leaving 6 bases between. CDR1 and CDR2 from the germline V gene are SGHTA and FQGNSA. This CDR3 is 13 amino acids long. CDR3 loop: CASSLDPPYEQYF. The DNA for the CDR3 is TGTGCCAGCAGCTTAGATCCGCCCTACGAGCAGTACTTC.

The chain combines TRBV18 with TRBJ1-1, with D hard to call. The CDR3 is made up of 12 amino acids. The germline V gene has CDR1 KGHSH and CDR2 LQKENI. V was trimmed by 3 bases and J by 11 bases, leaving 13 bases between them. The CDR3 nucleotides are TGTGCCAGCTCACCTGGTGTGAGTGAGGCTTTCTTT. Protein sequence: CASSPGVSEAFF.

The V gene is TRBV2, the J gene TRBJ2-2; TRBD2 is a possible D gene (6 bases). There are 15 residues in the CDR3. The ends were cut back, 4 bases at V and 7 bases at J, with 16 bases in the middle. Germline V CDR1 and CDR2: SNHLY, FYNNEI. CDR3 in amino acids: CASSGREHFYGELFF. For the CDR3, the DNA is TGTGCCAGCAGTGGGCGGGAACATTTTTACGGGGAGCTGTTTTTT.

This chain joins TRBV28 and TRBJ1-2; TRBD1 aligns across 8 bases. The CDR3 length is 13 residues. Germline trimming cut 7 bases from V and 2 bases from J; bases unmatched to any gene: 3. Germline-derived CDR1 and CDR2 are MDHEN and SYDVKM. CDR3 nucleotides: TGTGCCAGCACGGGACAGGTGAACTATGGCTACACCTTC. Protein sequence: CASTGQVNYGYTF.

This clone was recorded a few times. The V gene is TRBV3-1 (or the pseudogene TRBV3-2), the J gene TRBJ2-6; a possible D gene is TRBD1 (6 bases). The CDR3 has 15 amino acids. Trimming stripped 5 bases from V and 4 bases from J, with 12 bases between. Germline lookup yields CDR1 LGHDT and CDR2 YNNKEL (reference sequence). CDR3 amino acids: CASSNRVSGANVLTF. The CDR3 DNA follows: TGTGCCAGCAGCAACAGGGTTTCCGGGGCCAACGTCCTGACTTTC.

CDR3: CASSLIGTSLGDEQFF. The CDR3 nucleotides read TGCGCCAGCAGCTTGATAGGGACTAGCTTGGGCGATGAGCAGTTCTTC. V gene TRBV5-1 combines with J gene TRBJ2-1; the match to TRBD2 covers 9 bases. Germline loops: CDR1 SGHRS, CDR2 YFSETQ. The CDR3 covers 16 residues. Germline trimming cut 1 base from V and 8 bases from J; bases unmatched to any gene: 10.

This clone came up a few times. This chain's CDR3 is CASKGLAGVNEQFF. The CDR3 DNA reads as TGTGCCAGTAAAGGTCTAGCGGGAGTCAATGAGCAGTTCTTC. The V and J genes are TRBV19 and TRBJ2-1; TRBD2 matches at 10 bases. The CDR3 runs 14 residues. Germline V gene lookup returns CDR1 LNHDA and CDR2 SQIVND (reference sequence). V shed 7 bases, J shed 6 bases, and the junction held 6 bases outside the gene matches.

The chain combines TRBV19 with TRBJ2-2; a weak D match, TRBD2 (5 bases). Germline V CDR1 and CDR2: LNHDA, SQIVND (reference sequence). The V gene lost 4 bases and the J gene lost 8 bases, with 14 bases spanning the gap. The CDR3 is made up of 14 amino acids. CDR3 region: CASSRLTSEGELFF. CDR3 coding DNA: TGTGCCAGTAGTAGACTCACTAGTGAAGGGGAGCTGTTTTTT.